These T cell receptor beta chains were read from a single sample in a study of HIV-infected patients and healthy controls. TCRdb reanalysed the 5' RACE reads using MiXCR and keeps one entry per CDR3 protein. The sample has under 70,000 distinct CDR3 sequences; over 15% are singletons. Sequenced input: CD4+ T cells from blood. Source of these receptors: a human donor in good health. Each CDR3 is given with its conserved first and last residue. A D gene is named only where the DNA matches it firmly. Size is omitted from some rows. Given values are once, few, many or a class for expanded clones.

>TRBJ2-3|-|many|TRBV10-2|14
CASTDTPAGDTQYF
TGCGCCAGCACGGACACCCCCGCGGGGGATACGCAGTATTTT
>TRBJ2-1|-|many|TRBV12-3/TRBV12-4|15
CASSLVSVVYNEQFF
TGTGCCAGCAGTTTAGTGTCCGTAGTATACAATGAGCAGTTCTTC
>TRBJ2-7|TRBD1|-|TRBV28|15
CASSSTGQTTYEQYF
TGTGCCAGCAGTTCAACGGGACAGACAACCTACGAGCAGTACTTC
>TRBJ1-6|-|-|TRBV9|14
CASSEGRKNSPLHF
TGTGCCAGCAGCGAAGGACGGAAGAATTCACCCCTCCACTTT
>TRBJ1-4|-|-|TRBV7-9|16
CASSLSRRATHEKLFF
TGTGCCAGCAGCTTAAGTCGGAGGGCCACTCATGAAAAACTGTTTTTT
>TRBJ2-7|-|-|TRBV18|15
CASSLGPSGSYEQYF
TGTGCCAGCTCGCTCGGTCCTTCGGGCTCCTACGAGCAGTACTTC
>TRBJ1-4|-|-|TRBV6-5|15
CASSSGQSANEKLFF
TGTGCCAGCAGCTCCGGACAGTCGGCGAATGAAAAACTGTTTTTT
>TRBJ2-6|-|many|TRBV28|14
CASSTSTGANVLTF
TGTGCCAGCAGTACTAGTACTGGGGCCAACGTCCTGACTTTC
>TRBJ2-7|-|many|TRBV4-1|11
CASSHNYEQYF
TGCGCCAGCAGCCACAACTACGAGCAGTACTTC
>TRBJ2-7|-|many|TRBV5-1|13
CASSSGHPSEQYF
TGCGCCAGCAGCTCGGGACATCCCTCCGAGCAGTACTTC
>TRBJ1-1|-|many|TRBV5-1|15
CASSLAGRVGTEAFF
TGCGCCAGCAGCTTGGCAGGGCGGGTCGGCACTGAAGCTTTCTTT
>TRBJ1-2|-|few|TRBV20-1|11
CSANPNYGYTF
TGCAGTGCTAACCCTAACTATGGCTACACCTTC